This T cell receptor beta chain came from a study of CD8+ T cells in alopecia areata. Overall study context: Skin was taken from 6-12-month-old C3H/HeJ graft donors that had spontaneous alopecia and grafted onto approximately 7-10-week-old female C3H/HeJ mice. General study points: TCRs were shared less clearly across patients than in mice, possibly for HLA-related reasons. Normal scalp showed lower clonality than lesional scalp, especially alopecia totalis/universalis. Sequenced scalp T cells also include alphabeta T cells resident in normal skin.

RNA extraction and reverse transcription yielded cDNA as sequencing template. Sequencing was performed with immunoSEQ multiplex PCR; in TCRdb, only in-frame clones are kept and a portion is missing. The specimen has under 2,500 clones, none found just once. A panel of CD4, CD8alpha, NKG2D, NKG2ACE and other markers served to sort pooled cutaneous lymph node cells. This clone was seen a few times. Its antigen is as yet unknown. The listed genes are named as in mouse. The CDR3 end is not reached by the read, which stops 4 residues before it; the germline J gene fills it in. The trim removed 2 bases at V and 2 bases at J, leaving 5 bases unmatched. The germline V gene encodes CDR1 FNHDT and CDR2 SITEND (reference sequence). CDR3 length equals 16 residues.

The specimen sequenced was CD8+ T cells sorted from a lymph node. The origin of this receptor is a C3H/HeJ mouse with alopecia areata. Strain MHC haplotype: H2-k. V gene TRBV19 combines with J gene TRBJ2-3; 10 bases map to TRBD2. The sequenced CDR3 bases are TGTGCCAGCAGTATTTCTGGGGGGGCGCCTGCAGAA. It encodes CASSISGGAPAE. The complete CDR3 sequence is CASSISGGAPAETLYF.